This is a list of T cell receptor beta chains from one sample in a study of cytomegalovirus exposure and HLA in healthy donors. Assay: immunoSEQ multiplex PCR; the TCRdb copy retains only in-frame clones and omits some. The data contain 250,000 to 350,000 clones, 80% of them singletons. Material: PBMCs. These receptors were collected from a girl aged 2-10 years in good health and CMV-seronegative. Each CDR3 is given with its conserved first and last residue. The order of the fields is V gene, D gene, J gene, CDR3 protein, CDR3 DNA. A D gene is named only where the DNA matches it firmly.

v_gene: TRBV18; d_gene: TRBD2; j_gene: TRBJ2-1; CDR3aa: CASSSTSGRAMEQFF; CDR3nt: TGTGCCAGCTCATCCACTAGCGGGAGGGCTATGGAGCAGTTCTTC
v_gene: TRBV27; d_gene: -; j_gene: TRBJ1-2; CDR3aa: CASSSVPGVASGYTF; CDR3nt: TGTGCCAGCAGCTCAGTCCCTGGGGTCGCTAGCGGCTACACCTTC
v_gene: TRBV2; d_gene: TRBD2; j_gene: TRBJ2-1; CDR3aa: CASSSLVGGGFDEQFF; CDR3nt: TGTGCCAGCAGTTCTCTCGTCGGGGGGGGGTTTGATGAGCAGTTCTTC
v_gene: TRBV7-8; d_gene: TRBD2; j_gene: TRBJ2-3; CDR3aa: CASSLSVGGLAGGGGVDTQYF; CDR3nt: TGTGCCAGCAGCTTGAGCGTCGGTGGGCTAGCGGGAGGAGGTGGGGTAGATACGCAGTATTTT
v_gene: TRBV7-7; d_gene: -; j_gene: TRBJ2-5; CDR3aa: CASSRGVQETQYF; CDR3nt: TGTGCCAGCAGCCGCGGGGTACAAGAGACCCAGTACTTC
v_gene: TRBV6-6; d_gene: TRBD1; j_gene: TRBJ2-1; CDR3aa: CASRQTGTGAKDEQFF; CDR3nt: TGTGCCAGCAGGCAAACCGGGACAGGGGCAAAGGATGAGCAGTTCTTC
v_gene: TRBV9; d_gene: -; j_gene: TRBJ1-2; CDR3aa: CASSGRVEGYTF; CDR3nt: TGTGCCAGCAGCGGACGGGTGGAAGGCTACACCTTC
v_gene: TRBV21-1; d_gene: -; j_gene: TRBJ2-1; CDR3aa: CASSKPKSAGYANEQFF; CDR3nt: TGTGCCAGCAGCAAACCCAAATCAGCGGGATACGCCAATGAGCAGTTCTTC
v_gene: TRBV6-5; d_gene: TRBD2; j_gene: TRBJ2-1; CDR3aa: CASSYTSGGPYNEQFF; CDR3nt: TGTGCCAGCAGTTACACTAGCGGGGGCCCTTACAATGAGCAGTTCTTC
v_gene: TRBV5-1; d_gene: -; j_gene: TRBJ2-7; CDR3aa: CASSLVLREIYEQYF; CDR3nt: TGCGCCAGCAGCTTGGTTCTGCGGGAAATCTACGAGCAGTACTTC